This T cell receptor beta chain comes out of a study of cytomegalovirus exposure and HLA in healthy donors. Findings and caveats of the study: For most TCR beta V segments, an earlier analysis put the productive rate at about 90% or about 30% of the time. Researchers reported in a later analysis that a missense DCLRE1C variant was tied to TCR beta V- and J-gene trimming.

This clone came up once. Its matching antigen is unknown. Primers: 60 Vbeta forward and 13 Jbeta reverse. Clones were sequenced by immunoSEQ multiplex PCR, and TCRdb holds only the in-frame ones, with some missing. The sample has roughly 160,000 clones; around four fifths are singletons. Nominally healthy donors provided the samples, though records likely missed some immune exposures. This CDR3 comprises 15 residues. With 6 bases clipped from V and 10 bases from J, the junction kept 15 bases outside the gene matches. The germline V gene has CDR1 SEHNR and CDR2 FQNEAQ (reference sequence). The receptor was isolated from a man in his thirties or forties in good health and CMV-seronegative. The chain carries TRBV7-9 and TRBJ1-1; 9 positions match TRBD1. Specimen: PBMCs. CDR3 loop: CASSKAGQGLVLAFF. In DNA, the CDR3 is TGTGCCAGCAGTAAAGCCGGACAGGGGTTGGTGTTAGCTTTCTTT.